This TCR beta chain was retrieved from a study of PD-L1 blockade in urothelial cancer (dated by TCRdb to about 2017). Looking at the study overall: All patients started therapy around 2014 and received atezolizumab 1,200 mg intravenously every 3 weeks. About 85% of the roughly 29 patients were identified as males with urothelial cancer of bladder origin, and a prior smoking history was reported by 18 of 29 patients. An ECOG performance status of 0 or 1 was recorded for the patients, and 0 to 3 prior chemotherapy regimens had been received by the patients. Blood samples were analyzed at two time points: 3 weeks after treatment start (second dose) and 6 weeks after treatment start. Blood samples yielded a median of around 150,000 T cells and tens of thousands of unique TCRs, with median clonality 0.080. An exploratory multi-omic analysis was conducted of the somatic, immune and clinical correlates of response to PD-L1 blockade with atezolizumab in urothelial cancer. Pretreatment tumor samples, along with matched peripheral blood serially collected before and after atezolizumab treatment, were subjected to TCR sequencing. Progression-free survival longer than 6 months counted as durable clinical benefit, and TCR features were additionally tested against both progression-free and overall survival. In the same patients who had TCR sequencing, pretreatment tumors also underwent whole exome sequencing and RNA sequencing. Durable clinical benefit was achieved by nine patients but not by the remaining 20. Pretreatment blood TCR-seq was available for about 28 patients, at least one posttreatment blood collection was obtained for 25 or so patients, and tumor TCR-seq was available for 25 or so patients. Overall results and qualifications from the work: Because the sample size was small (n of about 30) and many exploratory analyses were performed, the results are intended to be hypothesis-generating. Among patients with durable benefit, tumor-associated TCR clones showed greater expansion in peripheral blood 3 weeks after treatment started (n = 22, p = 0.022). Improved progression-free and overall survival was found to be associated with pretreatment peripheral blood TCR clonality below the median.

V is clipped by 3 bases and J by 7 bases, and the sequence between their germline boundaries is 9 bases long. The CDR3 holds 12 amino acids from the cysteine to the phenylalanine. Left in the record is the CDR3 DNA by itself, 36 bases read in frame from the first base. Per the germline V gene, KGHSH is the CDR1 and LQKENI is the CDR2. In the paper's terms, the time point label means: pretreatment peripheral blood. The cohort included about 29 patients with locally advanced or metastatic urothelial carcinoma who were treated at Memorial Sloan Kettering on a trial protocol. Peripheral blood mononuclear cells were collected pretreatment and during treatment, with between 1 and 8 total time points per patient. The Qiagen DNeasy Blood extraction kit was used to purify genomic DNA from total PBMCs and from tumor samples. PBMCs were collected pretreatment and during treatment and were isolated and stored as previously described.

Synthetic TCR analog templates were spiked into each PCR to estimate absolute template abundance from read counts. TCRbeta CDR3 regions were amplified from genomic DNA with bias-controlled V and J gene primers using the immunoSEQ assay. Rearranged TCRbeta segments were sequenced at approximately 20X coverage. Per the original workflow: Clustering was used to correct sequencing errors, and CDR3s were annotated against IMGT to assign V, D and J genes. Out-of-frame and stop-codon sequences were excluded, and only productive TCRbeta rearrangements were used in downstream analyses. Clonality was computed as one minus Shannon entropy normalized by the log of the number of unique productive sequences. Fisher's exact test with Benjamini-Hochberg correction, at a threshold of adjusted p below 0.01, was used to find clones that differed between time points or between blood and tumor. In TCRdb, the immuneACCESS table is reduced to in-frame sequences with V and J assigned. These tables do not hold every clone; where another copy was compared, an unresolved V gene accounts for under half, and the others remain unexplained. That table supplies the V and J calls and clone size; D and trimming were determined from the DNA. For this sample the table gives 130,000 or so clones, of which roughly 83% were detected only once. Of the sample, about 2.9% falls within the top ten clones.

Only a few counts were recorded for this clone. Its antigen remains unidentified. No per-base quality is available; no much larger clone lies one base away. This sequence was found in a man between 45 and 60 years old with urothelial cancer. Recombination connected TRBV18 to TRBJ1-2; the D gene lacks a confident call. The sequenced sample was PBMCs, obtained around atezolizumab (anti-PD-L1) treatment. This receptor carries the CDR3 CASSPKLGGYTF. The nucleotide sequence is TGTGCCAGCTCACCTAAACTCGGTGGCTACACCTTC.